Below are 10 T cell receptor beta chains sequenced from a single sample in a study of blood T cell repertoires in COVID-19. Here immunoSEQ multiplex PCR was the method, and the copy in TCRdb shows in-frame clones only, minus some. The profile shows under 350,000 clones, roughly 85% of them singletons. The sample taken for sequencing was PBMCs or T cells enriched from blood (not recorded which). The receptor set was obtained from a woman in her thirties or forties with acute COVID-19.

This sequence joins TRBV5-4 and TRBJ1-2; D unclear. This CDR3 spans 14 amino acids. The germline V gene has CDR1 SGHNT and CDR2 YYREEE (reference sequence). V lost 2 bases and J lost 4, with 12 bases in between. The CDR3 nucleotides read TGTGCCAGCAGCTTTGATTCAGGTCCCTATGGCTACACCTTC. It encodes CASSFDSGPYGYTF.

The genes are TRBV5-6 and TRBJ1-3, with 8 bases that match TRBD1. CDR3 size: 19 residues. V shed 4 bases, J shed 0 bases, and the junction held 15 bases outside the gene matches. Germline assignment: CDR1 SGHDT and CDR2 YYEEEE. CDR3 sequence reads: CASSLVGQGSLGSGNTIYF. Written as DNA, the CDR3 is TGTGCCAGCAGCCTGGTTGGACAGGGTAGTTTGGGCTCTGGAAACACCATATATTTT.

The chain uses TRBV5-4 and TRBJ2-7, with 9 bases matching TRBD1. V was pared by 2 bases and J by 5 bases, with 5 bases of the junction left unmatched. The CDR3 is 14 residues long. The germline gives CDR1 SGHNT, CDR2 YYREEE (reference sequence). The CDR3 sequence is CASSFRDRAHEQYF. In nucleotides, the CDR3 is TGTGCCAGCAGCTTCCGGGACAGGGCTCACGAGCAGTACTTC.

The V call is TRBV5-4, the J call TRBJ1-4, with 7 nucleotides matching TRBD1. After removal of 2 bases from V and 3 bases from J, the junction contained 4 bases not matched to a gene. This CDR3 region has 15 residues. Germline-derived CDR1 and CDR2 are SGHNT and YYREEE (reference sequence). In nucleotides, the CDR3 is TGTGCCAGCAGCTTTTCCGGGACAGCTAATGAAAAACTGTTTTTT. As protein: CASSFSGTANEKLFF.

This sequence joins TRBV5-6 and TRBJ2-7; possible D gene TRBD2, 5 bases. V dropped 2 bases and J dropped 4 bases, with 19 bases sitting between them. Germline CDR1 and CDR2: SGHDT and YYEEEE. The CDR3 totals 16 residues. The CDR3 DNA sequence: TGTGCCAGCAGCTTTTCGAGGGCACCGACAAGGTACGAGCAGTACTTC. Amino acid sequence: CASSFSRAPTRYEQYF.

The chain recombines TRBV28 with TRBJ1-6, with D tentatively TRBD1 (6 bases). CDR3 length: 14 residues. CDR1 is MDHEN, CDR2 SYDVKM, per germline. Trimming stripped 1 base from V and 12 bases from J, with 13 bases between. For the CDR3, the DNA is TGTGCCAGCAGTTTATCAGGGGCCGGGAAACCCCTCCACTTT. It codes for CASSLSGAGKPLHF.

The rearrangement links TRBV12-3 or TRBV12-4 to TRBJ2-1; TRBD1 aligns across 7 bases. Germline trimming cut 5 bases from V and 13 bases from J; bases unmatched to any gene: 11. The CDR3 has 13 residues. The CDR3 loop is CASSISDRPFQFF. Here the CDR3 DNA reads TGTGCCAGCAGTATCTCGGACAGGCCTTTTCAGTTCTTC.

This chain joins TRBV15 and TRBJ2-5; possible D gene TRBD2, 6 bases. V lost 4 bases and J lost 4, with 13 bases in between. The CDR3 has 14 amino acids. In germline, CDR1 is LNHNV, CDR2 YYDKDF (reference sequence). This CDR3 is CATSTGDFRETQYF. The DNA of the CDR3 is TGTGCCACCAGCACGGGGGATTTTCGAGAGACCCAGTACTTC.

CDR3 sequence (DNA): TGTGCCAGCAGTACCCGGGGACTAGCGGGAGGGTGGGATACGCAGTATTTT. As protein: CASSTRGLAGGWDTQYF. The J gene is TRBJ2-3, the V gene TRBV27, with 16 bases fitting TRBD2. The CDR3 has 17 residues. The V and J ends lost 5 bases and 6 bases, in that order; junction bases with no gene match: 8. Per germline, CDR1 MNHEY and CDR2 SMNVEV (reference sequence).

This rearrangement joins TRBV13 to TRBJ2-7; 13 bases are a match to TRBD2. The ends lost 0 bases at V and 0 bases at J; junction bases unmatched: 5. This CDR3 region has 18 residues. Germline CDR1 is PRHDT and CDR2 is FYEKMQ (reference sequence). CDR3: CASSLGTSGRPFSYEQYF. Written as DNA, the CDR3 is TGTGCCAGCAGCTTAGGGACTAGCGGGAGGCCATTCTCCTACGAGCAGTACTTC.